This T cell receptor (beta chain) is drawn from a study of blood T cell repertoires in COVID-19. Study background: The analysed material was cDNA or gDNA that came from T cells, B-cell-depleted T cells, or PBMCs.

Per germline, CDR1 SGHDT and CDR2 YYEEEE. Between the trimmed V and J ends, which lost 3 bases and 2 bases, there was a span of 15 bases. The CDR3 contains 16 residues. Seattle-derived patients entered the study during active infection and were followed longitudinally. Authors' analysis steps: It was from reference gene primer amplification that nucleated cell counts were estimated. Sequencing was performed with immunoSEQ multiplex PCR; in TCRdb, only in-frame clones are kept and a portion is missing. For V, J and clone size, that table is used; D and trimming come from the DNA. Of about 220,000 clones in the sample, 75% to 85% were seen once.

The chain links TRBV5-6 to TRBJ1-3; tentatively, D is TRBD1 (5 bases). Sequencing input: peripheral blood. The origin of this receptor is a woman aged 70-85 years with COVID-19, enrolled during active disease. The CDR3 region has the DNA TGTGCCAGCAGCTCACTGACAGACCCCCCTGGAAACACCATATATTTT. This codes for CASSSLTDPPGNTIYF.